This TCR beta chain was obtained from a study of Ad26.COV2.S vaccination and SARS-CoV-2 variants (dated by TCRdb to the early 2020s). Study-level background: Donors in the vaccine arm were drawn from COV1001, a phase I-IIa trial of Ad26.COV2.S in healthy adults that was multicentre, randomized, double-blind and placebo-controlled. Ad26.COV2.S was given intramuscularly at 5x10^10 or 1x10^11 viral particles, as a single shot or as two shots 56 days apart. TCRbeta repertoire sequencing served as the tool for gauging how specific and how broad the SARS-CoV-2-reactive T cell receptors were following Ad26.COV2.S vaccination. The TCR-sequenced set comprised roughly 30 samples: 19 Ad26.COV2.S vaccine recipients, 5 placebo recipients and 8 SARS-CoV-2 convalescent individuals. Trial participants were randomized into five groups of five, in which low-dose or high-dose Ad26.COV2.S was given once or twice, or placebo was given on both occasions. Investigators did not know the trial group allocation while performing experiments and assessing outcomes. Results the study describes overall, beyond this receptor: Compared with placebo recipients, Ad26.COV2.S recipients showed higher spike-specific TCR breadth (P = 0.0014). According to the authors, total T cell responses may have been underestimated by the TCR breadth and depth analyses. After vaccination, substantial breadth of spike-specific CD8+ and CD4+ T cell responses was reported. The study lacked the statistical power to compare responses across vaccine doses or regimens. Comparable non-spike TCR breadth was observed between vaccine and placebo recipients, consistent with only spike being contained in the vaccine.

The immunoSEQ Assay was the method used to sequence TCRbeta CDR3 regions. After extraction, genomic DNA underwent amplification by bias-controlled multiplex PCR, followed by high-throughput sequencing. In the authors' own workflow: To quantify the absolute abundance of every unique TCRbeta CDR3 region, sequences were collapsed and filtered. T cell fraction was estimated by normalizing TCRbeta template counts to usable DNA, which was measured by amplifying reference genes present in all nucleated cells. Repertoire TCRs were annotated as SARS-CoV-2-specific when V gene, CDR3 amino acid sequence and J gene were exactly matched to a known reactive TCR set. MIRA supplied the reference SARS-CoV-2 TCR set, which was filtered for enrichment in COVID-19-positive ImmuneCODE repertoires so that public or cross-reactive TCRs were removed. Based on the MIRA antigens, annotated TCRs were further analysed at the level of specific ORF or position within ORF. Breadth was defined as the number of annotated unique rearrangements divided by the total number of unique productive rearrangements, and depth was defined as the summed frequency of the annotated unique rearrangements. Two-sided Wilcoxon rank-sum tests were applied when comparing TCR breadth between groups. The source is immuneACCESS, and TCRdb retained only in-frame sequences with V and J called. Part of the clones is not carried over; for the studies checked, unresolved V genes explain less than half of this, and the remainder is unexplained. V and J calls and clone size come straight from that table; D and trimming were deduced from the DNA. The sample contains 350,000 to 500,000 clones, around nine tenths of them found a single time. The ten biggest clones cover over 9% of the sample.

In light of the paper, this sample's treatment or condition label describes: around 19 received Ad26.COV2.S at low or high dose, single or two shots; 5 received placebo; per-sample allocation not given. For vaccine and placebo recipients, the sequenced repertoires came from samples collected on day 63 after the first injection. Between 29 July and 7 August 2020, Cohort 1b enrolled about 27 adults aged 18-55 years at one site in Boston, USA. As a vaccine, Ad26.COV2.S was a replication-incompetent adenovirus type 26 vector that expressed a prefusion-stabilized SARS-CoV-2 spike protein derived from the original Wuhan strain. Regarding this clone: The antigen it binds to is not known. It has no much larger one-base neighbor in the sample; base qualities were not kept.

V and J are truncated by 1 base and 8 bases respectively, leaving an intervening sequence of 9 bases. CDR1 and CDR2 (SGHAT, FQDESV) derive from the germline V gene (reference sequence). Counted from cysteine to phenylalanine, this CDR3 has 12 amino acids. The CDR3 DNA has 36 bases and is translated from base 1. The sequence is built from TRBV11-1 and TRBJ2-7; the D gene is not confidently resolved. This receptor was obtained from a person between 18 and 65 years old who received the Ad26.COV2.S COVID-19 vaccine or a placebo. Here the sequenced sample was peripheral blood, taken in a trial of Ad26.COV2.S vaccine versus placebo. CDR3 reads: CASSLDSHKQYF. The DNA sequence is TGTGCCAGCAGCTTAGATTCCCATAAGCAGTACTTC.